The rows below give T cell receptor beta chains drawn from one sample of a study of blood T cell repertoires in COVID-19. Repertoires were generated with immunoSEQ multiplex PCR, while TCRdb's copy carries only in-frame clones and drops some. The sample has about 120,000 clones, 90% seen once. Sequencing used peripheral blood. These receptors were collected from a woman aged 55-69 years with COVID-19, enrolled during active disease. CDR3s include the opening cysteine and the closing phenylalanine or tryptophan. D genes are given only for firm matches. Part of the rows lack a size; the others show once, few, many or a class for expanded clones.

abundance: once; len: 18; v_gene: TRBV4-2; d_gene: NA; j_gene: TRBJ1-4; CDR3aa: CASSQDSFQGATNEKLFF; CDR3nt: TGTGCCAGCAGCCAAGATTCCTTCCAGGGCGCAACTAATGAAAAACTGTTTTTT
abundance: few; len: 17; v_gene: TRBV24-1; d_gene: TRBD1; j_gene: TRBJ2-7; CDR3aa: CATSDLMDRGGPYEQYF; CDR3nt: TGTGCCACCAGTGATTTAATGGACAGGGGGGGCCCCTACGAGCAGTACTTC
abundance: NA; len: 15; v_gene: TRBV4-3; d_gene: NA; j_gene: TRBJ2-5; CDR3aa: CASSHSHLLAETQYF; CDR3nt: TGCGCCAGCAGCCATAGTCATTTATTAGCGGAGACCCAGTACTTC
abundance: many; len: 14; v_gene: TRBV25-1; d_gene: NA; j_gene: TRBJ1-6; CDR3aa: CASSEWSGNSPLHF; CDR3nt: TGTGCCAGCAGTGAATGGAGCGGGAATTCACCCCTCCACTTT
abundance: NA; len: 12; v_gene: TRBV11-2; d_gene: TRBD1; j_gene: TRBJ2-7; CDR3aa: CASSSSGQGFTF; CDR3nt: TGTGCCAGCAGCTCCTCGGGACAGGGGTTTACCTTC
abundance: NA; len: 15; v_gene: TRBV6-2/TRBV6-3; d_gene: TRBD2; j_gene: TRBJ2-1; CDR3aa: CASSYAGDIYNEQFF; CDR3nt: TGTGCCAGCAGTTACGCGGGGGATATTTACAATGAGCAGTTCTTC
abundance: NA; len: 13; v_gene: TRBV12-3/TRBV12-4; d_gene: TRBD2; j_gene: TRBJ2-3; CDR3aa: CASTAGAEDTQYF; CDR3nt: TGTGCCAGCACAGCGGGGGCCGAAGATACGCAGTATTTT
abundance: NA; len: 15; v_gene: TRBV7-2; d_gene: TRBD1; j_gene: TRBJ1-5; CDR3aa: CASSTGTGASQPQHF; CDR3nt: TGTGCCAGCAGCACCGGGACAGGGGCTTCTCAGCCCCAGCATTTT
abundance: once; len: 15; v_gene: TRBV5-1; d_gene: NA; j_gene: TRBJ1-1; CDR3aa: CASSLAFGQNTEAFF; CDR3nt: TGCGCCAGCAGCTTGGCCTTTGGACAGAACACTGAAGCTTTCTTT
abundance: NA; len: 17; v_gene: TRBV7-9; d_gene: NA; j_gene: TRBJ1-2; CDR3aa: CASSLFRGASLFYGYTF; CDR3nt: TGTGCCAGCAGCTTGTTTCGGGGGGCCTCCTTATTCTATGGCTACACCTTC
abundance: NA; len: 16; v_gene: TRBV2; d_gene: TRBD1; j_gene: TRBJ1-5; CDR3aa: CASLPDRGYSNQPQHF; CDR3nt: TGTGCCAGCCTACCGGACAGGGGTTATAGCAATCAGCCCCAGCATTTT
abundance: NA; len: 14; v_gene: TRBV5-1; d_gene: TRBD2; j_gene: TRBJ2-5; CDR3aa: CASSGAGGQETQYF; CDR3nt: TGCGCCAGCAGCGGGGCGGGGGGACAAGAGACCCAGTACTTC
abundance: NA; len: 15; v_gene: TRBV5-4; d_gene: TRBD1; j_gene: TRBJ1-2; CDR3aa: CASSLGTGGRGGYTF; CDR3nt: TGTGCCAGCAGCTTGGGCACAGGGGGCCGGGGTGGCTACACCTTC
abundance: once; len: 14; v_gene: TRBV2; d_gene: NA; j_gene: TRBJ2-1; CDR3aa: CASSGSEAYNEQFF; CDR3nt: TGTGCCAGCAGTGGCAGCGAGGCCTACAATGAGCAGTTCTTC
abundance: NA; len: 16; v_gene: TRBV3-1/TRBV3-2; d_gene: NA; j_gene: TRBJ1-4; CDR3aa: CASSQRNTRDSEKLFF; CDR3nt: TGTGCCAGCAGCCAAAGGAATACGCGGGATTCGGAAAAACTGTTTTTT
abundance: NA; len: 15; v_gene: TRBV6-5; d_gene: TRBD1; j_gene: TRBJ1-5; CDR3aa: CASSINRGVNQPQHF; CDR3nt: TGTGCCAGCAGTATAAACAGGGGCGTCAATCAGCCCCAGCATTTT
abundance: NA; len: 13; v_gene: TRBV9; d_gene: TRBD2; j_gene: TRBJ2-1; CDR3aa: CASSGTSGRSPFF; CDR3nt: TGTGCCAGCAGCGGGACTAGCGGCCGGAGTCCGTTCTTC
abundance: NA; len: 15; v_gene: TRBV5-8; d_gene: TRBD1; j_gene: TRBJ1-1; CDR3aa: CASSSDRVWVTEAFF; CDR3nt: TGTGCCAGCAGCTCGGACAGGGTTTGGGTTACTGAAGCTTTCTTT
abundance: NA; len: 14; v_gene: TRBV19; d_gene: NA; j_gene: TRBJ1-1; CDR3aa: CASSIDLRRTEAFF; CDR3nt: TGTGCCAGTAGTATAGATCTGAGGAGGACTGAAGCTTTCTTT
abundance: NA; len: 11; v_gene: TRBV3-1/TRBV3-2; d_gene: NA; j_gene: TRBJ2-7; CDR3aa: CASSQESGQYF; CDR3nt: TGTGCCAGCAGCCAGGAATCGGGGCAGTACTTC
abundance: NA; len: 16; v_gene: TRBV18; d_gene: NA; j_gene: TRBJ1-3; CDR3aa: CASSPREGVFRNTIYF; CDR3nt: TGTGCCAGCTCACCACGGGAGGGGGTCTTTCGGAACACCATATATTTT
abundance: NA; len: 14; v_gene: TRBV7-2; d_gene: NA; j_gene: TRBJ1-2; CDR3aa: CASSLVADNYGYTF; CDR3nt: TGTGCCAGCAGCTTAGTGGCTGATAACTATGGCTACACCTTC
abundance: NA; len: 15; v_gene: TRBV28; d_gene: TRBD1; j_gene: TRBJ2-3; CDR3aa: CASSLAQGPTDTQYF; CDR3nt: TGTGCCAGCAGTTTAGCACAGGGGCCTACAGATACGCAGTATTTT
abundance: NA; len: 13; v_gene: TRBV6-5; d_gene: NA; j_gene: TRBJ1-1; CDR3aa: CASTEGTNTEAFF; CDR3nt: TGTGCCAGCACGGAGGGGACGAACACTGAAGCTTTCTTT
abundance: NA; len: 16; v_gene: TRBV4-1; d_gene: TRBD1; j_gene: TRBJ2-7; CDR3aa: CASSQAGQGFISEQYF; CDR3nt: TGCGCCAGCAGCCAAGCGGGACAGGGCTTTATCAGCGAGCAGTACTTC
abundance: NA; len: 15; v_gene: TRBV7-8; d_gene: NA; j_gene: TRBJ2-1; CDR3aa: CASSFGASSYNEQFF; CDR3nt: TGTGCCAGCAGTTTTGGGGCTAGCTCCTACAATGAGCAGTTCTTC
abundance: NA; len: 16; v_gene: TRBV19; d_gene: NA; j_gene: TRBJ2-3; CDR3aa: CASTHSWKAGTDTQYF; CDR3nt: TGTGCCAGTACTCACTCTTGGAAGGCGGGCACAGATACGCAGTATTTT
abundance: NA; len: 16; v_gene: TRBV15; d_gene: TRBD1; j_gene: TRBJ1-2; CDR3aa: CATSPTTGATNYGYTF; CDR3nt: TGTGCCACCAGCCCTACTACAGGGGCAACTAACTATGGCTACACCTTC
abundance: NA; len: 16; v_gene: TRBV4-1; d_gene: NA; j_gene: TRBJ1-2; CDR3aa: CASSRLIGQNIYGYTF; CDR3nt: TGCGCCAGCAGCCGCCTTATCGGACAGAATATCTATGGCTACACCTTC
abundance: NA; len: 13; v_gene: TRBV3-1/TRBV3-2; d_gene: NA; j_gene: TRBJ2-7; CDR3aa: CASSQVRTNEQYF; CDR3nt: TGTGCCAGCAGCCAAGTTAGAACCAACGAGCAGTACTTC